Below are 17 T cell receptor beta chains sequenced from a single sample in a study of blood T cell repertoires in COVID-19 (dated by TCRdb to about 2020). Libraries were constructed by the immunoSEQ multiplex PCR assay. The clones in this table, taken by TCRdb from immuneACCESS, are in-frame only. Not every clone is retained; where verified, under half of the shortfall comes from an unresolved V gene, and the cause of the rest is unknown. Across this sample there are tens of thousands of clones, with less than 95% seen only once. Under 9% of the sample is held by the ten biggest clonotypes. Sequenced material: peripheral blood. Receptor source: a woman in her thirties or forties with active COVID-19.

The rearrangement joins TRBV19 to TRBJ2-5, with a possible D match to TRBD1 (6 bases). Deletions cut 6 bases from V and 9 bases from J, with 17 bases between. Germline CDR1 is LNHDA and CDR2 is SQIVND (reference sequence). This CDR3 spans 13 amino acids. The CDR3 DNA follows: TGTGCCAGTAGCCTGGACAGCCAAGGGGCCCAGTACTTC. Amino acids: CASSLDSQGAQYF. Using reference TRBV19 and TRBJ2-5 for the parts outside the CDR3, the full variable domain is DGGITQSPKYLFRKEGQNVTLSCEQNLNHDAMYWYRQDPGQGLRLIYYSQIVNDFQKGDIAEGYSVSREKKESFPLTVTSAQKNPTAFYLCASSLDSQGAQYFGPGTRLLVL.

This clone was detected only once. The gene calls are TRBV11-2 and TRBJ1-3; D call uncertain. The ends were cut back, 5 bases at V and 4 bases at J, with 21 bases in the middle. The CDR3 covers 17 residues. Germline CDR1 is SGHAT and CDR2 is FQNNGV. The CDR3 sequence: CASSEFYERRSGNTIYF. For the CDR3, the DNA is TGTGCCAGCAGCGAGTTTTATGAGAGGCGCTCGGGAAACACCATATATTTT.

This rearrangement joins TRBV7-9 to TRBJ1-2; D gene unclear. The V end was cut by 4 bases, the J end by 8 bases, with 14 bases between. This CDR3 is built from 13 residues. CDR1 is SEHNR, CDR2 FQNEAQ, per germline (reference sequence). CDR3 bases: TGTGCCAGCAGCTCAGAGGGTTCCGGGGGCTACACCTTC. It yields the protein CASSSEGSGGYTF.

The chain is built from TRBV7-2 and TRBJ1-6, with 9 positions matching TRBD1. Germline V gene data show CDR1 as SGHTA and CDR2 as FQGNSA. With V trimmed by 5 bases and J by 13 bases, 18 bases remained unmatched. The CDR3 covers 17 residues. In nucleotides, the CDR3 is TGTGCCAGCAGCCAGGAAAACCCCCCCGGGACAGGGCTCCCCCTCCACTTT. Translated, it gives CASSQENPPGTGLPLHF.

This clone was seen only a few times. This rearrangement joins TRBV10-3 to TRBJ1-2; no clear D. The CDR3 is 13 residues long. Germline CDR1 is ENHRY and CDR2 is SYGVKD. The V end lost 0 bases, the J end lost 10 bases, and 12 bases lay between the germline ends. As DNA, the CDR3 is TGTGCCATCAGTGAGTCCATCATGCGGGCCTACACCTTC. It translates to CAISESIMRAYTF.

This clone occurred a few times. The chain couples TRBV21-1 to TRBJ1-5. TRBV21-1 is described as a pseudogene. The CDR3 contains 17 residues. CDR3 nucleotide sequence: TGTGCCAGCAGCAACATCCGGGTGAACAATAGCAATCAGCCCCAGCATTTT. Protein sequence: CASSNIRVNNSNQPQHF.

The chain joins TRBV11-3 to TRBJ2-7; D possibly corresponds to TRBD1 (6 bases). Germline values: CDR1 SGHNT, CDR2 YENEEA. The V end lost 3 bases, the J end lost 7 bases, and 13 bases lay between the germline ends. This CDR3 comprises 13 residues. The CDR3: CASSLTGPSEQYF. The CDR3 nucleotides read TGTGCCAGCAGCTTGACAGGACCCTCAGAGCAGTACTTC.

The chain joins TRBV7-2 to TRBJ2-3; 7 bases fit TRBD2. The germline CDR1 and CDR2 sequences are SGHTA and FQGNSA. The CDR3 sequence is 16 residues long. Unmatched junction bases numbered 7, after V lost 1 base and J lost 3 bases. CDR3 amino acids: CASSLVGGGLTDTQYF. DNA of the CDR3: TGTGCCAGCAGCTTAGTAGGCGGGGGACTGACAGATACGCAGTATTTT.

The chain combines TRBV18 with TRBJ1-1; tentative D call: TRBD1 (5 bases). CDR3 length equals 15 residues. V gave up 5 bases and J gave up 7 bases, with 20 bases separating them. Per the germline V gene, CDR1 is KGHSH and CDR2 is LQKENI. CDR3: CASSYDARRGHEAFF. The CDR3 DNA sequence: TGTGCCAGCTCATACGACGCAAGAAGGGGTCATGAAGCTTTCTTT.

J is TRBJ1-5 and V is TRBV6-1, with TRBD1 matching over 7 bases. The CDR3 has 15 amino acids. V trimming: 3 bases; J trimming: 4 bases; junction bases outside the gene matches: 6. The V gene's germline CDR1 is MNHNS and CDR2 SASEGT. The CDR3 nucleotides read TGTGCCAGCAGTGACATACAGGGGCTAAATCAGCCCCAGCATTTT. Translating it yields CASSDIQGLNQPQHF.

The chain has TRBV3-1 (or the pseudogene TRBV3-2) and TRBJ2-5, with 15 bases lining up with TRBD2. Germline-derived CDR1 and CDR2 are LGHDT and YNNKEL (reference sequence). Trimming took 4 bases from V and 4 from J; bases not matched to a gene: 4. This CDR3 is built from 16 residues. The DNA for the CDR3 is TGTGCCAGCAGCCGCTCGGGACTAGCGGGGGGAGAGACCCAGTACTTC. Protein sequence: CASSRSGLAGGETQYF.

This chain links TRBV18 with TRBJ2-7; 9 bases are a match to TRBD1. Germline CDR1 reads KGHSH; CDR2 reads LQKENI. V was clipped by 3 bases and J by 2 bases; unmatched bases: 5. CDR3 length: 15 amino acids. The CDR3 region has the DNA TGTGCCAGCTCACCTCCGGGACAGGGAACCTACGAGCAGTACTTC. It yields the protein CASSPPGQGTYEQYF.

CDR3: CASSSRGVYNSPLHF. The CDR3 DNA reads TGTGCCAGCAGTTCCAGGGGCGTTTATAATTCACCCCTCCACTTT. The chain carries TRBV6-2 or TRBV6-3 and TRBJ1-6; D is possibly TRBD1 (6 bases). This CDR3 comprises 15 residues. Germline V lookup: CDR1 MNHEY, CDR2 SVGEGT. Trimming pared 4 bases from V and 4 bases from J, leaving 11 bases between.

The rearrangement links TRBV2 to TRBJ1-4; 9 positions match TRBD1. Germline CDR1 reads SNHLY; CDR2 reads FYNNEI. The junction had 4 bases not matched to a gene; V was cut back by 2 bases and J by 6 bases. This CDR3 has 15 residues. The CDR3: CASSETGTGYEKLFF. The CDR3 DNA reads TGTGCCAGCAGTGAAACCGGGACAGGGTATGAAAAACTGTTTTTT.

The chain is built from TRBV18 and TRBJ1-2; D possibly corresponds to TRBD1 (6 bases). The CDR3 is made up of 17 amino acids. Looked up from germline, CDR1 is KGHSH and CDR2 is LQKENI. Trimming stripped 0 bases from V and 2 bases from J, with 16 bases between. CDR3: CASSPPGGGTANYGYTF. The CDR3 nucleotides are TGTGCCAGCTCACCACCGGGGGGGGGCACCGCGAACTATGGCTACACCTTC.

The CDR3 reads CASSLMGLDNEQFF. Written as DNA, the CDR3 is TGTGCCAGCAGCTTAATGGGACTGGACAATGAGCAGTTCTTC. The chain couples TRBV7-3 to TRBJ2-1; a weak D match, TRBD2 (6 bases). Trimming shortened V by 1 base and J by 5 bases, and 9 bases separated the two germline ends. The CDR3 is made up of 14 amino acids. The germline V gene encodes CDR1 SGHTA and CDR2 FQGTGA.

The genes are TRBV6-6 and TRBJ1-1, with a possible D match to TRBD1 (5 bases). Germline values: CDR1 MNHNY, CDR2 SVGAGI (reference sequence). This CDR3 is built from 14 residues. Deletions cut 0 bases from V and 4 bases from J, with 9 bases between. The CDR3 loop is CASSYSGGGTEAFF. The CDR3 region has the DNA TGTGCCAGCAGTTACTCAGGCGGGGGCACTGAAGCTTTCTTT.